Listed below are T cell receptor beta chains from one sample, sequenced in a study of Ad26.COV2.S vaccination and SARS-CoV-2 variants. Libraries were prepared by immunoSEQ multiplex PCR; TCRdb keeps only in-frame clonotypes and omits some of them. The top ten clones hold about 2.1% of a sample with roughly 320,000 clones, around four fifths of them seen once. The specimen was peripheral blood, collected in a trial of Ad26.COV2.S vaccine versus placebo. These receptors all come from a person between 18 and 65 years old who received the Ad26.COV2.S COVID-19 vaccine or a placebo. CDR3s include the opening cysteine and the closing phenylalanine or tryptophan. The D gene is left open where the match is weak. Size tells how often a clone was seen (once, few, many) or the class of an expanded clone, and some rows leave it out.

clone_size	d_call	v_call	j_call	cdr3_aa	cdr3_nt
.	.	TRBV6-5	TRBJ1-5	CASSKNGDQPQHF	TGTGCCAGCAGTAAAAATGGCGACCAGCCCCAGCATTTT
once	TRBD1	TRBV10-3	TRBJ2-2	CAIRNSGGGELFF	TGTGCCATCCGGAACTCAGGGGGCGGGGAGCTGTTTTTT
.	TRBD1	TRBV9	TRBJ2-7	CASSVGTGNSYEQYF	TGTGCCAGCAGCGTTGGGACAGGGAACTCCTACGAGCAGTACTTC
.	TRBD1	TRBV28	TRBJ1-1	CASSFSGGEAFF	TGTGCCAGCAGTTTTTCAGGGGGCGAAGCTTTCTTT
.	.	TRBV9	TRBJ1-6	CASSVDPGYSPLHF	TGTGCCAGCAGCGTAGATCCGGGTTACTCACCCCTCCACTTT
.	TRBD1	TRBV27	TRBJ1-6	CASSYGQGYSPLHF	TGTGCCAGCAGTTACGGACAGGGATATTCACCCCTCCACTTT
.	TRBD2	TRBV3-1/TRBV3-2	TRBJ2-2	CATRSGGNTGELFF	TGTGCCACCAGAAGCGGGGGAAACACCGGGGAGCTGTTTTTT
.	.	TRBV4-2	TRBJ2-5	CASSLEKAGAPVILETQYF	TGTGCCAGCAGCCTCGAAAAGGCAGGGGCTCCAGTGATCTTGGAGACCCAGTACTTC
.	TRBD2	TRBV19	TRBJ2-2	CASSIIGLAGTGELFF	TGTGCCAGTAGTATAATCGGGCTAGCGGGTACCGGGGAGCTGTTTTTT
.	TRBD2	TRBV3-1/TRBV3-2	TRBJ2-7	CASSQGLAGGSSYEQYF	TGTGCCAGCAGCCAGGGACTAGCGGGGGGGAGCTCCTACGAGCAGTACTTC
.	.	TRBV6-5	TRBJ2-5	CASTQGLAQETQYF	TGTGCCAGCACCCAGGGATTAGCGCAAGAGACCCAGTACTTC
.	.	TRBV28	TRBJ1-5	CASLGGGGSNQPQHF	TGTGCCAGCCTCGGAGGGGGGGGAAGCAATCAGCCCCAGCATTTT
.	.	TRBV27	TRBJ2-3	CASSLRSSASTDTQYF	TGTGCCAGCAGTTTAAGGTCTAGCGCTAGCACAGATACGCAGTATTTT
.	TRBD1	TRBV2	TRBJ2-7	CASSRTGYEQYF	TGTGCCAGCAGTAGGACAGGTTACGAGCAGTACTTC
.	TRBD1	TRBV19	TRBJ2-2	CASSPGQGAGELFF	TGTGCCAGTAGCCCGGGACAGGGGGCCGGGGAGCTGTTTTTT
.	.	TRBV3-1/TRBV3-2	TRBJ2-6	CASSRQTVLDNVLTF	TGTGCCAGCAGCCGACAGACCGTTTTGGACAACGTCCTGACTTTC
.	.	TRBV10-3	TRBJ2-1	CAISEGGSYNEQFF	TGTGCCATCAGTGAAGGGGGTTCCTACAATGAGCAGTTCTTC
.	TRBD1	TRBV6-1	TRBJ1-1	CASSGRDRESPNTEAFF	TGTGCCAGCAGTGGCCGGGACAGGGAAAGCCCGAACACTGAAGCTTTCTTT
few	.	TRBV24-1	TRBJ2-2	CATSNPWRNGELFF	TGTGCCACCAGTAATCCCTGGAGGAACGGGGAGCTGTTTTTT
.	.	TRBV4-2	TRBJ2-7	CASRKFGTPGDEQYF	TGTGCCAGCAGGAAATTCGGGACTCCCGGGGACGAGCAGTACTTC
.	.	TRBV3-1/TRBV3-2	TRBJ1-4	CASSQDGGQGNEKLFF	TGTGCCAGCAGCCAAGATGGGGGGCAGGGGAATGAAAAACTGTTTTTT
.	TRBD1	TRBV2	TRBJ1-1	CASSEGTGINTEAFF	TGTGCCAGCAGTGAGGGGACAGGAATCAACACTGAAGCTTTCTTT
.	TRBD1	TRBV28	TRBJ1-2	CASRGTGIYYGYTF	TGTGCCAGCAGGGGGACAGGGATCTACTATGGCTACACCTTC
.	.	TRBV7-2	TRBJ2-3	CASSSLATDTQYF	TGTGCCAGCAGTTCTCTAGCGACCGATACGCAGTATTTT